This TCR beta chain was sequenced during a study of T cell repertoires in cytomegalovirus infection. Study background: Matching HLA type, along with CMV infection, was indicated by public TCR beta signatures.

The V and J ends lost 0 bases and 6 bases respectively, with 11 bases between them. The CDR3 has 15 residues. The V gene's germline CDR1 is MNHNS and CDR2 SASEGT. In TCRdb, the reads were re-called with MiXCR into one record per CDR3 protein. This sample has approximately 390,000 distinct CDR3 sequences, with approximately 35% found just once. Note on this clonotype: Its antigen is unknown.

Here the sequenced sample was cultured PBMCs, taken from culture after CMV antigen stimulation. The receptor comes from a human donor in good health (CMV status not recorded). Some clones in this sample may be carry-over from other donors' samples. This chain connects TRBV6-1 to TRBJ1-4; the D gene is possibly TRBD1 (5 bases). CDR3 protein: CASSEATGPYEKLFF. CDR3 in DNA: TGTGCCAGCAGTGAAGCGACGGGGCCATATGAAAAACTGTTTTTT.